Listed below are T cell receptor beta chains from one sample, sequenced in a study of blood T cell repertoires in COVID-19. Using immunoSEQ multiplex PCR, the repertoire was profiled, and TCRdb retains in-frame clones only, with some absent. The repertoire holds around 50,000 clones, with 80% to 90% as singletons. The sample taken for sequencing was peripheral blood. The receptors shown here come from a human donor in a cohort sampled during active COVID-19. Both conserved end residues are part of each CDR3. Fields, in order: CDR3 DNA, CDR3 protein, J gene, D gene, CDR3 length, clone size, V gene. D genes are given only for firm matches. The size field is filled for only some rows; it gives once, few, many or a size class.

CDR3 DNA: TGCGCCAGCAGTTCCTTTCGCAGAAACACAGATACGCAGTATTTT; CDR3 protein: CASSSFRRNTDTQYF; J gene: TRBJ2-3; D gene: -; CDR3 length: 15; clone size: -; V gene: TRBV10-2
CDR3 DNA: TGCGCCAGCTCATTTGGCGGGGGAGAAACTGAAGCTTTCTTT; CDR3 protein: CASSFGGGETEAFF; J gene: TRBJ1-1; D gene: -; CDR3 length: 14; clone size: -; V gene: TRBV5-1
CDR3 DNA: TGTGCCAGCAGTAACCCCGGGGGAGATGAAAAACTGTTTTTT; CDR3 protein: CASSNPGGDEKLFF; J gene: TRBJ1-4; D gene: -; CDR3 length: 14; clone size: -; V gene: TRBV2
CDR3 DNA: TGTGCCAGCAGTTTAGGGGGGACAGATACGCAGTATTTT; CDR3 protein: CASSLGGTDTQYF; J gene: TRBJ2-3; D gene: -; CDR3 length: 13; clone size: -; V gene: TRBV28
CDR3 DNA: TGTGCCAGCGGAACCAGCGGGGGGCCCTCTGATGAGCAGTTCTTC; CDR3 protein: CASGTSGGPSDEQFF; J gene: TRBJ2-1; D gene: TRBD2; CDR3 length: 15; clone size: medium-sized; V gene: TRBV7-3
CDR3 DNA: TGTGCCAGCAAGATATCAGGTGGCACTGAAGCTTTCTTT; CDR3 protein: CASKISGGTEAFF; J gene: TRBJ1-1; D gene: -; CDR3 length: 13; clone size: -; V gene: TRBV28
CDR3 DNA: TGTGCCAGCAGCTTAGTCATGGCTAGCGGGGGACTTACTCGGGGTGAGCAGTTCTTC; CDR3 protein: CASSLVMASGGLTRGEQFF; J gene: TRBJ2-1; D gene: TRBD2; CDR3 length: 19; clone size: -; V gene: TRBV7-3
CDR3 DNA: TGTGCCATCAGTTGGGGCGGCGGGGGCACAGATACGCAGTATTTT; CDR3 protein: CAISWGGGGTDTQYF; J gene: TRBJ2-3; D gene: -; CDR3 length: 15; clone size: -; V gene: TRBV10-3
CDR3 DNA: TGTGCCAGCAGTTTCGTCCCTTCTCTAGCGGGAGGCACAGATACGCAGTATTTT; CDR3 protein: CASSFVPSLAGGTDTQYF; J gene: TRBJ2-3; D gene: TRBD2; CDR3 length: 18; clone size: -; V gene: TRBV28
CDR3 DNA: TGTGCCAGCAGCCCCTCGGTGCGGGGTAAGTCGGGAGAGCAGTACTTC; CDR3 protein: CASSPSVRGKSGEQYF; J gene: TRBJ2-7; D gene: -; CDR3 length: 16; clone size: -; V gene: TRBV5-6
CDR3 DNA: TGTGCCACCAGCAGAGTTTTGTCTAACACAGATACGCAGTATTTT; CDR3 protein: CATSRVLSNTDTQYF; J gene: TRBJ2-3; D gene: -; CDR3 length: 15; clone size: -; V gene: TRBV15
CDR3 DNA: TGTGCCAGCAGTTTATGGGGACAGGGTGATTTCAATGAGCAGTTCTTC; CDR3 protein: CASSLWGQGDFNEQFF; J gene: TRBJ2-1; D gene: TRBD1; CDR3 length: 16; clone size: -; V gene: TRBV28
CDR3 DNA: TGTGCCAGCAGGGACCGGGACAGCATATCTTATGGCTACACCTTC; CDR3 protein: CASRDRDSISYGYTF; J gene: TRBJ1-2; D gene: TRBD1; CDR3 length: 15; clone size: -; V gene: TRBV2
CDR3 DNA: TGTGCCAGCAGCCCATCAGGGACTAGCGGGAGGGCCGCGACCCAGTACTTC; CDR3 protein: CASSPSGTSGRAATQYF; J gene: TRBJ2-5; D gene: TRBD2; CDR3 length: 17; clone size: once; V gene: TRBV6-2/TRBV6-3
CDR3 DNA: TGTGCCAGCAGTTCCCGGACAGGGGGTCGCCGGAGTGGGGCCAACGTCCTGACTTTC; CDR3 protein: CASSSRTGGRRSGANVLTF; J gene: TRBJ2-6; D gene: TRBD1; CDR3 length: 19; clone size: -; V gene: TRBV6-2/TRBV6-3
CDR3 DNA: TGCAGCGCATACTCTGGGGCCAACGTCCTGACTTTC; CDR3 protein: CSAYSGANVLTF; J gene: TRBJ2-6; D gene: -; CDR3 length: 12; clone size: -; V gene: TRBV29-1
CDR3 DNA: TGTGCCAGTTCCCTGGGCGGGGGGCCCCAAGAGACCCAGTACTTC; CDR3 protein: CASSLGGGPQETQYF; J gene: TRBJ2-5; D gene: TRBD2; CDR3 length: 15; clone size: -; V gene: TRBV10-3
CDR3 DNA: TGTGCCAGTATCGGGGGTCTCAGCTACAATGAGCAGTTCTTC; CDR3 protein: CASIGGLSYNEQFF; J gene: TRBJ2-1; D gene: -; CDR3 length: 14; clone size: -; V gene: TRBV19
CDR3 DNA: TGTGCCATCAGTGTTTTGGGACAGGCAGCGACAGATACGCAGTATTTT; CDR3 protein: CAISVLGQAATDTQYF; J gene: TRBJ2-3; D gene: TRBD1; CDR3 length: 16; clone size: once; V gene: TRBV10-3
CDR3 DNA: TGTGCCAGCTCACCATCCCGACAGGATAATGGCTACACCTTC; CDR3 protein: CASSPSRQDNGYTF; J gene: TRBJ1-2; D gene: -; CDR3 length: 14; clone size: -; V gene: TRBV18
CDR3 DNA: TGCGCCAGCAGCTTGGCGGGAGTCACCGGGGAGCTGTTTTTT; CDR3 protein: CASSLAGVTGELFF; J gene: TRBJ2-2; D gene: -; CDR3 length: 14; clone size: few; V gene: TRBV5-1
CDR3 DNA: TGCAGCGTTGACGGGGGGGCAGGGGGTGAAGCCGGGGAGCTGTTTTTT; CDR3 protein: CSVDGGAGGEAGELFF; J gene: TRBJ2-2; D gene: -; CDR3 length: 16; clone size: -; V gene: TRBV29-1
CDR3 DNA: TGTGCCAGCAGCAATCCCCCGGGACACTGGCCTGCTGACTCCTACGAGCAGTACTTC; CDR3 protein: CASSNPPGHWPADSYEQYF; J gene: TRBJ2-7; D gene: -; CDR3 length: 19; clone size: once; V gene: TRBV21-1
CDR3 DNA: TGTGCCACCTCTGGGAAGGGACAGGTCCATGGCTACACCTTC; CDR3 protein: CATSGKGQVHGYTF; J gene: TRBJ1-2; D gene: TRBD1; CDR3 length: 14; clone size: -; V gene: TRBV24-1
CDR3 DNA: TGTGCCAGCAGTTTAGCGGATTCACCCCTCCACTTT; CDR3 protein: CASSLADSPLHF; J gene: TRBJ1-6; D gene: -; CDR3 length: 12; clone size: once; V gene: TRBV28
CDR3 DNA: TGTGCCAGCAGCTTAAACGGACTAGCGGGAGGGCACAATGAGCAGTTCTTC; CDR3 protein: CASSLNGLAGGHNEQFF; J gene: TRBJ2-1; D gene: TRBD2; CDR3 length: 17; clone size: -; V gene: TRBV13
CDR3 DNA: TGCAGTGCTTTTCAATATGGCTACACCTTC; CDR3 protein: CSAFQYGYTF; J gene: TRBJ1-2; D gene: -; CDR3 length: 10; clone size: -; V gene: TRBV20-1
CDR3 DNA: TGTGCCAGTGCGACAGGCAACCCCTACGAGCAGTACTTC; CDR3 protein: CASATGNPYEQYF; J gene: TRBJ2-7; D gene: -; CDR3 length: 13; clone size: -; V gene: TRBV6-5
CDR3 DNA: TGTGCCAGCAGCCCGACAGACGATAGCAATCAGCCCCAGCATTTT; CDR3 protein: CASSPTDDSNQPQHF; J gene: TRBJ1-5; D gene: -; CDR3 length: 15; clone size: -; V gene: TRBV7-9
CDR3 DNA: TGTGCCAGCAGCTTAGCCCGGACAGGGACCGATGGCTACACCTTC; CDR3 protein: CASSLARTGTDGYTF; J gene: TRBJ1-2; D gene: TRBD1; CDR3 length: 15; clone size: -; V gene: TRBV7-2
CDR3 DNA: TGTGCCAGCAGTGATGGCAGGGCTAGCGATGAGCAGTTCTTC; CDR3 protein: CASSDGRASDEQFF; J gene: TRBJ2-1; D gene: -; CDR3 length: 14; clone size: -; V gene: TRBV2
CDR3 DNA: TGTGCCAGCAGCCCGGGACAGGGGAGGTACACTGAAGCTTTCTTT; CDR3 protein: CASSPGQGRYTEAFF; J gene: TRBJ1-1; D gene: TRBD1; CDR3 length: 15; clone size: -; V gene: TRBV11-2
CDR3 DNA: TGTGCCAGCAAAATCCGGGGGGCGGGTAACTATGGCTACACCTTC; CDR3 protein: CASKIRGAGNYGYTF; J gene: TRBJ1-2; D gene: -; CDR3 length: 15; clone size: -; V gene: TRBV27
CDR3 DNA: TGTGCCAGCAGTTATGCAGGTAGACAGGGACAAACTGAAGCTTTCTTT; CDR3 protein: CASSYAGRQGQTEAFF; J gene: TRBJ1-1; D gene: TRBD1; CDR3 length: 16; clone size: -; V gene: TRBV6-2/TRBV6-3
CDR3 DNA: TGTGCCAGCACCCCCAGGGGAGGGTGGAATGAGCAGTTCTTC; CDR3 protein: CASTPRGGWNEQFF; J gene: TRBJ2-1; D gene: -; CDR3 length: 14; clone size: -; V gene: TRBV6-5
CDR3 DNA: TGTGCCAGCACCCCCTTTTCCGTCTCTGGAAACACCATATATTTT; CDR3 protein: CASTPFSVSGNTIYF; J gene: TRBJ1-3; D gene: -; CDR3 length: 15; clone size: -; V gene: TRBV7-2
CDR3 DNA: TGTGCCAGCAGTGAATGGAAGGGGCAGGACACTGAAGCTTTCTTT; CDR3 protein: CASSEWKGQDTEAFF; J gene: TRBJ1-1; D gene: -; CDR3 length: 15; clone size: -; V gene: TRBV6-1
CDR3 DNA: TGTGCCAGCAGCCCTGGGAGAGGATTGGATGAAAAACTGTTTTTT; CDR3 protein: CASSPGRGLDEKLFF; J gene: TRBJ1-4; D gene: -; CDR3 length: 15; clone size: once; V gene: TRBV7-9
CDR3 DNA: TGTGCCAGCAGAAGACAGGAGAGGGTTGGCAATGAGCAGTTCTTC; CDR3 protein: CASRRQERVGNEQFF; J gene: TRBJ2-1; D gene: -; CDR3 length: 15; clone size: -; V gene: TRBV6-5
CDR3 DNA: TGTGCCAGCAGCCAACTCTTGAACACCGGGGAGCTGTTTTTT; CDR3 protein: CASSQLLNTGELFF; J gene: TRBJ2-2; D gene: -; CDR3 length: 14; clone size: -; V gene: TRBV14
CDR3 DNA: TGTGCCAGCAGCGCCAGCGGCGCGTCGCCCTACGAGCAGTACTTC; CDR3 protein: CASSASGASPYEQYF; J gene: TRBJ2-7; D gene: -; CDR3 length: 15; clone size: -; V gene: TRBV6-2/TRBV6-3
CDR3 DNA: TGTGCCAGCAGCCAAGATAGCAGGGTTTCACCCCTCCACTTT; CDR3 protein: CASSQDSRVSPLHF; J gene: TRBJ1-6; D gene: -; CDR3 length: 14; clone size: few; V gene: TRBV4-2
CDR3 DNA: TGTGCCACCCTAGCGGGAGGGGAGGCAGATACGCAGTATTTT; CDR3 protein: CATLAGGEADTQYF; J gene: TRBJ2-3; D gene: TRBD2; CDR3 length: 14; clone size: -; V gene: TRBV28
CDR3 DNA: TGTGCCAGCAGCCGGACAGGGCAAGGCGGCTACACCTTC; CDR3 protein: CASSRTGQGGYTF; J gene: TRBJ1-2; D gene: TRBD1; CDR3 length: 13; clone size: once; V gene: TRBV6-4
CDR3 DNA: TGTGCCAGCAGCTTGTCAGGGGGCTCGGGTGAAAAACTGTTTTTT; CDR3 protein: CASSLSGGSGEKLFF; J gene: TRBJ1-4; D gene: TRBD1; CDR3 length: 15; clone size: -; V gene: TRBV7-3
CDR3 DNA: TGTGCCAGCAGACCGGGACAGATCGGTCAGCCCCAGCATTTT; CDR3 protein: CASRPGQIGQPQHF; J gene: TRBJ1-5; D gene: TRBD1; CDR3 length: 14; clone size: -; V gene: TRBV6-5
CDR3 DNA: TGTGCCAGCAGCTTAAGACCGGACAGCAACACCGGGGAGCTGTTTTTT; CDR3 protein: CASSLRPDSNTGELFF; J gene: TRBJ2-2; D gene: -; CDR3 length: 16; clone size: -; V gene: TRBV7-3
CDR3 DNA: TGTGCCAGCAGCTCACCAGCGGGGGGGATAAGGACCTTCGATGAGCAGTTCTTC; CDR3 protein: CASSSPAGGIRTFDEQFF; J gene: TRBJ2-1; D gene: TRBD2; CDR3 length: 18; clone size: -; V gene: TRBV11-2
CDR3 DNA: TGTGCCAGTAGGGCCCAGGGGGCGGCTGAAGCTTTCTTT; CDR3 protein: CASRAQGAAEAFF; J gene: TRBJ1-1; D gene: TRBD1; CDR3 length: 13; clone size: -; V gene: TRBV19
CDR3 DNA: TGTGCCAGCGGCACAGATGGGGGCGAAGCAGATACGCAGTATTTT; CDR3 protein: CASGTDGGEADTQYF; J gene: TRBJ2-3; D gene: -; CDR3 length: 15; clone size: -; V gene: TRBV5-4
CDR3 DNA: TGTGCCACCAGTGATTTCCGGTCAGGGGGGACCCAGTACTTC; CDR3 protein: CATSDFRSGGTQYF; J gene: TRBJ2-5; D gene: TRBD1; CDR3 length: 14; clone size: -; V gene: TRBV24-1
CDR3 DNA: TGTGCCAGCAGCTTTCAAGGGGGCGGGTATGGCTACACCTTC; CDR3 protein: CASSFQGGGYGYTF; J gene: TRBJ1-2; D gene: TRBD1; CDR3 length: 14; clone size: -; V gene: TRBV5-5